The 29 T cell receptor beta chains presented below share a single source sample, sequenced in a study of post-analysis software for immune sequencing data. Study-wide results and caveats: Roughly 5 TRBV segments (TRBV5-6, TRBV5-1 and TRBV20-1 among them) occurred more frequently in patients than in controls.

For these TCRs, the target antigens are not known. TCR beta cDNA libraries had unique molecular identifiers. TCRdb re-derived calls from the PCR reads in MiXCR, one entry per CDR3 protein. The table lists about 260,000 distinct CDR3 sequences, 35% to 40% of them singletons, with approximately 4.6% in the top ten. The sample was blood. These TCRs come from a girl between 10 and 17 years old with multiple sclerosis.

The CDR3 protein is CASSYLVEQFF. The CDR3 nucleotides are TGCGCCAGCAGCTACCTGGTCGAGCAGTTCTTC. J is TRBJ2-1 and V is TRBV5-1; no clear D. Germline lookup yields CDR1 SGHRS and CDR2 YFSETQ. The CDR3 totals 11 residues. Deletions cut 3 bases from V and 10 bases from J, with 8 bases between. Looking up the rest from reference TRBV5-1 and TRBJ2-1 gives the full variable domain: KAGVTQTPRYLIKTRGQQVTLSCSPISGHRSVSWYQQTPGQGLQFLFEYFSETQRNKGNFPGRFSGRQFSNSRSEMNVSTLELGDSALYLCASSYLVEQFFGPGTRLTVL.

The gene calls are TRBV7-2 and TRBJ2-2; either TRBD1 or TRBD2 may supply D (6 bases each). Germline CDR1 reads SGHTA; CDR2 reads FQGNSA. The germline V and J ends were trimmed by 10 bases and 0 bases, with 18 bases remaining between them. The CDR3 is made up of 16 amino acids. The CDR3 spells CAITLTGGTNTGELFF. In DNA form, the CDR3 reads TGTGCCATCACCCTGACAGGCGGGACGAACACCGGGGAGCTGTTTTTT.

This clonotype was counted at least ten times. The chain recombines TRBV11-2 with TRBJ2-2; no firm D call. The CDR3 is 14 residues long. Per germline, CDR1 SGHAT and CDR2 FQNNGV. Trimming took 3 bases from V and 1 from J, leaving 6 bases between them. CDR3 sequence reads: CASSFSVNTGELFF. The DNA for the CDR3 is TGTGCCAGCAGCTTTTCAGTGAACACCGGGGAGCTGTTTTTT.

The chain uses TRBV20-1 and TRBJ1-1; D may be TRBD1 (6 bases). The V and J ends lost 6 bases and 3 bases respectively, with 14 bases between them. Looked up from germline, CDR1 is DFQATT and CDR2 is SNEGSKA (reference sequence). This CDR3 has 13 residues. CDR3: CSAFGAGDTEAFF. CDR3 in DNA: TGCAGTGCCTTTGGGGCAGGGGACACTGAAGCTTTCTTT.

This clonotype was recorded at least ten times. The rearrangement uses TRBV4-1 and TRBJ2-3; 7 bases fit TRBD2. This CDR3 spans 17 amino acids. CDR1 is MGHRA and CDR2 is YSYEKL in the germline V gene. V trimming: 1 base; J trimming: 2 bases; junction bases outside the gene matches: 9. This CDR3 is CASSQAGGEPSTDTQYF. The CDR3 coding sequence is TGCGCCAGCAGCCAAGCGGGGGGAGAACCCTCCACAGATACGCAGTATTTT.

A remark on this clonotype: A much larger clone lies a single base off, so this may be a read error. V usage is TRBV27 and J usage is TRBJ2-1, with TRBD2 matching 11 bases. This CDR3 is built from 17 residues. Looked up from germline, CDR1 is MNHEY and CDR2 is SMNVEV (reference sequence). V shed 3 bases and J 3 bases; nucleotides not matched to a gene: 7. CDR3 protein: CASSFSQLAGDYNEQFF. CDR3 sequence (DNA): TGTGCCAGCAGTTTCTCCCAACTAGCGGGAGACTACAATGAGCAGTTCTTC.

This clonotype occurred many times. The V call is TRBV6-1, the J call TRBJ1-1, with D maybe TRBD1 (5 bases). The V gene's germline CDR1 is MNHNS and CDR2 SASEGT. V lost 7 bases to trimming and J lost 2 bases, with 14 bases between them. The length of the CDR3 is 14 residues. As DNA, the CDR3 is TGTGCCAGCATCAGCGGGACGGGCAACACTGAAGCTTTCTTT. Its translation: CASISGTGNTEAFF.

In regard to this clonotype: A much larger clone differs from this one at a single base, so this may be a read error. This chain uses TRBV5-6 with TRBJ1-6; D remains unclear. Germline CDR1 and CDR2: SGHDT and YYEEEE. This CDR3 has 15 amino acids. The CDR3 sequence is CASSYPGPSNSPPHF. CDR3 nucleotide sequence: TGTGCCAGCAGCTATCCCGGGCCTTCAAATTCACCCCCCCACTTT. The full variable domain, with the rest looked up from reference TRBV5-6 and TRBJ1-6, is DAGVTQSPTHLIKTRGQQVTLRCSPKSGHDTVSWYQQALGQGPQFIFQYYEEEERQRGNFPDRFSGHQFPNYSSELNVNALLLGDSALYLCASSYPGPSNSPPHFGNGTRLTVT.

This clonotype was counted ten times or more. The DNA of the CDR3 is TGTGCCAGCAGTACAAGGGGGTCCCACAATCAGCCCCAGCATTTT. Protein product: CASSTRGSHNQPQHF. V gene TRBV27 combines with J gene TRBJ1-5; perhaps TRBD1 as D (6 bases). Trimming removed 5 bases at V and 3 bases at J, with 14 bases between. CDR1 and CDR2 from the germline V gene are MNHEY and SMNVEV (reference sequence). There are 15 residues in the CDR3.

A remark on this clonotype: In this CDR3 the conserved last residue, phenylalanine or tryptophan, is missing, so a read error is likely. Because the CDR3's place on the DNA is in doubt, the DNA is left out and the CDR3 is given as listed by TCRdb. The CDR3 region is CASSQETGVDGYTFGS. The V gene is TRBV4-1, the J gene TRBJ2-5; TRBD1 is the table's D call, not checked against the DNA. The CDR3 region is 16 residues in length, termini included. Germline lookup yields CDR1 MGHRA and CDR2 YSYEKL.

This clonotype was found many times. The gene calls are TRBV7-2 and TRBJ1-6; weak D call: TRBD1 (6 bases). This CDR3 region has 16 residues. Trimming cost V 5 bases and J 3 bases, with 14 bases left between them. CDR1 and CDR2 from the germline V gene are SGHTA and FQGNSA. CDR3 sequence: CASSDRRGNYNSPLHF. CDR3 nucleotides: TGTGCCAGCAGCGACAGGAGGGGGAACTATAATTCACCCCTCCACTTT.

The genes are TRBV20-1 and TRBJ2-7, with D perhaps TRBD1 or TRBD2 (5 bases each). Germline-derived CDR1 and CDR2 are DFQATT and SNEGSKA (reference sequence). Trimming took 4 bases from V and 10 from J, leaving 23 bases between them. The CDR3 contains 14 residues. The CDR3 bases are TGCAGTGCTAAAGGGGACCTTCGTTCGGAGGCCCAGTACTTC. This gives the protein CSAKGDLRSEAQYF.

This chain links TRBV29-1 with TRBJ2-7; D unclear. CDR1 and CDR2 from the germline V gene are SQVTM and ANQGSEA. The CDR3 loop spans 14 amino acids. The germline V and J ends were trimmed by 0 bases and 0 bases, with 9 bases remaining between them. The CDR3 loop reads CSVEDWSSSYEQYF. The CDR3 DNA reads TGCAGCGTTGAAGATTGGAGCAGCTCCTACGAGCAGTACTTC.

The rearrangement joins TRBV20-1 to TRBJ2-7; D is uncertain. Germline values: CDR1 DFQATT, CDR2 SNEGSKA (reference sequence). The CDR3 runs 10 residues. V was shortened by 5 bases and J by 7 bases, with 9 bases between the two germline ends. Here the CDR3 reads CSAGRYEQYF. The CDR3 DNA is TGCAGTGCTGGTAGATATGAGCAGTACTTC.

At least ten counts were recorded for this clonotype. The V call is TRBV28, the J call TRBJ2-5; D possibly corresponds to TRBD2 (5 bases). This CDR3 is 13 amino acids long. Germline values: CDR1 MDHEN, CDR2 SYDVKM. Trimming shortened V by 5 bases and J by 1 base, and 8 bases separated the two germline ends. The CDR3 here is CASSDGGQETQYF. The CDR3 DNA reads TGTGCCAGCAGTGACGGAGGCCAAGAGACCCAGTACTTC.

This clonotype was counted only a few times. The rearrangement joins TRBV7-8 to TRBJ2-1; D possibly corresponds to TRBD1 (7 bases). Germline-derived CDR1 and CDR2 are SGHVS and FQNEAQ. This CDR3 is built from 14 residues. The ends were cut back, 5 bases at V and 8 bases at J, with 16 bases in the middle. As DNA, the CDR3 is TGTGCCAGCAGCCCAGGGGGGCCCTGGGATGAGCAGTTCTTC. Translated, it gives CASSPGGPWDEQFF. The entire variable domain, with the rest obtained from reference TRBV7-8 and TRBJ2-1, is as follows: GAGVSQSPRYKVAKRGQDVALRCDPISGHVSLFWYQQALGQGPEFLTYFQNEAQLDKSGLPSDRFFAERPEGSVSTLKIQRTQQEDSAVYLCASSPGGPWDEQFFGPGTRLTVL.

A few counts support this clonotype. The rearrangement links TRBV28 to TRBJ1-5; 8 nucleotides match TRBD1. V shed 4 bases and J 7 bases; nucleotides not matched to a gene: 6. The germline V gene encodes CDR1 MDHEN and CDR2 SYDVKM. This CDR3 region has 14 residues. CDR3 in amino acids: CASSSGQGFQPQHF. The CDR3 DNA sequence: TGTGCCAGCAGTTCTGGACAGGGCTTCCAGCCCCAGCATTTT.

On this clonotype itself: A much larger clonotype is one base distant, so this may be a read error. J is TRBJ2-5 and V is TRBV10-3, with D possibly TRBD2 on 6 matching bases. The CDR3 is 13 amino acids. The V gene's germline CDR1 is ENHRY and CDR2 SYGVKD. The ends were cut back, 6 bases at V and 4 bases at J, with 12 bases in the middle. CDR3 protein: CAIRDAEGETQYF. The CDR3 bases are TGTGCCATCAGGGATGCGGAGGGAGAGACCCAGTACTTC.

This sequence joins TRBV5-5 and TRBJ1-1; unclear D gene. Germline values: CDR1 SGHKS, CDR2 YYEKEE (reference sequence). The CDR3 runs to 15 residues. The V gene lost 0 bases and the J gene lost 1 base, with 10 bases spanning the gap. CDR3 nucleotide sequence: TGTGCCAGCAGCTTGGATGGGCAGGCGAACACTGAAGCTTTCTTT. This translates into CASSLDGQANTEAFF.

This clonotype has ten or more counts. The chain carries TRBV25-1 and TRBJ2-1, with D perhaps TRBD2 (6 bases). The CDR3 loop spans 16 amino acids. V lost 4 bases and J 7 bases, leaving 20 bases between the germline ends. Germline CDR1 MGHDK, CDR2 SYGVNS. CDR3 sequence: CASSVPLGSEQNEQFF. DNA for the CDR3: TGTGCCAGCAGTGTACCCCTCGGGAGTGAACAAAATGAGCAGTTCTTC.

This clonotype was detected many times. The gene calls are TRBV10-3 and TRBJ1-6; D gene uncertain. Trimming left V 10 bases short and J 8 bases short, with 21 bases between. The CDR3 contains 15 residues. Germline V gene data show CDR1 as ENHRY and CDR2 as SYGVKD. The CDR3 DNA sequence: TGTGCCAATGGGCAGGAGGGCCGAACGGATTCACCCCTCCACTTT. Protein: CANGQEGRTDSPLHF.

This clonotype was recorded at least ten times. The chain joins TRBV20-1 to TRBJ2-1; TRBD2 aligns across 11 bases. The V and J ends lost 6 bases and 4 bases, in that order; junction bases with no gene match: 23. The CDR3 is 20 residues long. Germline V gene sequence: CDR1 DFQATT, CDR2 SNEGSKA (reference sequence). This CDR3 is CSARGPSGRTPRPSYNEQFF. For the CDR3, the DNA is TGCAGTGCCCGGGGCCCTAGCGGGAGGACCCCCCGCCCGAGTTACAATGAGCAGTTCTTC.

This clonotype has at least ten counts. The chain has TRBV23-1 and TRBJ2-7; TRBD1 is a possible D gene (6 bases). TRBV23-1 is labeled an ORF, and its function is uncertain. The CDR3 contains 17 residues. V dropped 4 bases and J dropped 4 bases, with 23 bases sitting between them. CDR3 bases: TGCGCCAGCAGTCCCTGGGACACCAGGAGGTGGATTTACGAGCAGTACTTC. Protein product: CASSPWDTRRWIYEQYF.

This clonotype was seen a handful of times. This rearrangement joins TRBV12-3 or TRBV12-4 to TRBJ2-6; D might be TRBD2 (5 bases). The CDR3 covers 15 residues. V shed 7 bases and J shed 1 base, with 11 bases lying between them. DNA for the CDR3: TGTGCCAGCACCCGGGGTGCGTCTGGGGCCAACGTCCTGACTTTC. Translation: CASTRGASGANVLTF.

This clonotype was found many times. The chain recombines TRBV20-1 with TRBJ1-5; 7 bases line up with TRBD1. With V trimmed by 5 bases and J by 6 bases, 7 bases remained unmatched. Germline V lookup: CDR1 DFQATT, CDR2 SNEGSKA (reference sequence). The CDR3 loop spans 13 amino acids. The CDR3 spells CSARRQGLQPQHF. In DNA form, the CDR3 reads TGCAGTGCTCGTCGACAGGGTCTTCAGCCCCAGCATTTT.

About this clonotype itself: A read error may explain this, as a much larger clone is one base away. The V call is TRBV6-1, the J call TRBJ2-3; D may correspond to TRBD1 or TRBD2 (7 bases each). This CDR3 region has 16 residues. Germline V gene sequence: CDR1 MNHNS, CDR2 SASEGT. The CDR3 is CASSERSSGGADAQYF. DNA for the CDR3: TGTGCCAGCAGTGAACGGTCTTCAGGGGGGGCAGATGCGCAGTATTTT.

Details on this clonotype: A much larger clonotype is one base distant, so this may be a read error. This chain uses TRBV11-2 with TRBJ2-1, with TRBD1 matching 12 bases. The germline V gene has CDR1 SGHAT and CDR2 FQNNGV. The CDR3 loop spans 16 amino acids. Trimming cost V 4 bases and J 13 bases; bases outside gene matches: 14. The CDR3 here is CASSSGQGAGEETQFF. CDR3 nucleotides: TGTGCCAGCAGCTCGGGACAGGGGGCGGGTGAAGAGACCCAGTTCTTC. The variable domain in full, with the rest retrieved from reference TRBV11-2 and TRBJ2-1, is EAGVAQSPRYKIIEKRQSVAFWCNPISGHATLYWYQQILGQGPKLLIQFQNNGVVDDSQLPKDRFSAERLKGVDSTLKIQPAKLEDSAVYLCASSSGQGAGEETQFFGPGTRLTVL.

In this sample, this clonotype turned up once. One end of the junction varies from germline; a read error may be responsible. J is TRBJ1-1 and V is TRBV10-3; D is unresolved. The CDR3 consists of 13 residues. Germline CDR1 and CDR2: ENHRY and SYGVKD. CDR3 sequence (DNA): TGTGCCATCAGTGAGACAGTCGGTACTGAAGTTTTCTTT. Translated: CAISETVGTEVFF.

In regard to this clonotype: A much bigger clone sits one base away, suggesting this may be a read error. The chain links TRBV10-3 to TRBJ2-1; D may correspond to TRBD1 or TRBD2 (6 bases each). The CDR3 consists of 19 residues. CDR1 is ENHRY and CDR2 is SYGVKD in the germline V gene. Trimming left V 6 bases short and J 2 bases short, with 26 bases between. CDR3 coding DNA: TGTGCCATCAGCGGGGCGGGGACAAGGGGAACGGGTCCCTACAATGAGCAGTTCTTC. This translates into CAISGAGTRGTGPYNEQFF.